The 29 T cell receptor beta chains given below trace back to one sample, sequenced in a study of metastatic and nonmetastatic thyroid tumors. TCRdb re-called clones from the PCR reads using MiXCR. The sample has about 35,000 clones, about 33% seen once. Ahead of thyroid surgery, no patient had received treatment of any kind. The sample taken for sequencing was tumor tissue. These receptors originate from a female donor with papillary thyroid cancer or a benign thyroid nodule (not recorded which). Some clones in this sample may be carry-over from other donors' samples.

The rearrangement joins TRBV6-1 to TRBJ2-7; TRBD1 aligns across 9 bases. V was pared by 6 bases and J by 5 bases, with 11 bases of the junction left unmatched. Germline lookup yields CDR1 MNHNS and CDR2 SASEGT. The CDR3 contains 15 residues. The CDR3: CASSRTGAAWDEQYF. CDR3 coding DNA: TGTGCCAGCAGCAGGACAGGGGCCGCCTGGGACGAGCAGTACTTC.

This chain uses TRBV4-1 with TRBJ2-7, with no clear D. The V end lost 4 bases, the J end lost 1 base, and 11 bases lay between the germline ends. The CDR3 is 14 amino acids. Germline V gene lookup returns CDR1 MGHRA and CDR2 YSYEKL. CDR3: CASSPRAESYEQYF. The CDR3 DNA sequence: TGCGCCAGCAGCCCCCGGGCCGAGTCCTACGAGCAGTACTTC.

This clone was counted at least ten times. A read error may be the cause here, since a much bigger clone is one base away. The genes are TRBV12-3 or TRBV12-4 and TRBJ2-2; TRBD1 or TRBD2 may be the D gene (5 bases each). CDR3 length: 13 amino acids. The chain's CDR3 is CASRTPNTGKLFF. The CDR3 nucleotides read TGTGCCAGTCGGACACCTAACACCGGGAAGCTGTTTTTT.

This clone appeared a few times. CDR3 loop: CASSPSPGANVLTF. The CDR3 DNA follows: TGTGCCAGCAGTCCGTCCCCTGGGGCCAACGTCCTGACTTTC. V is TRBV12-3 or TRBV12-4 and J is TRBJ2-6; the D is unclear. This CDR3 spans 14 amino acids. V lost 5 bases and J lost 2, with 7 bases in between.

The chain couples TRBV11-3 to TRBJ1-1, with no clear D. This CDR3 has 13 residues. Germline V gene data show CDR1 as SGHNT and CDR2 as YENEEA. V was pared by 5 bases and J by 3 bases, with 10 bases between. CDR3 nucleotide sequence: TGTGCCAGCAGCGCCCAGGCGGACACTGAAGCTTTCTTT. It translates to CASSAQADTEAFF.

This clone was recorded a few times. This chain uses TRBV20-1 with TRBJ2-7, with D perhaps given as TRBD1 or TRBD2 (6 bases each). V gave up 0 bases and J gave up 2 bases, with 14 bases separating them. The CDR3 is 15 amino acids. CDR1 is DFQATT and CDR2 is SNEGSKA in the germline V gene (reference sequence). CDR3 amino acids: CSARDGFGGTYEQYF. The CDR3 nucleotides read TGCAGTGCTAGAGATGGTTTCGGGGGCACCTACGAGCAGTACTTC.

The chain couples TRBV5-1 to TRBJ2-6; D is unclear. The CDR3 totals 15 residues. The germline V gene encodes CDR1 SGHRS and CDR2 YFSETQ. Deletions cut 0 bases from V and 0 bases from J, with 4 bases between. The CDR3 loop is CASSLGGSGANVLTF. The CDR3 region has the DNA TGCGCCAGCAGCTTGGGGGGCTCTGGGGCCAACGTCCTGACTTTC.

The chain has TRBV5-1 and TRBJ2-2, with D unclear. Germline V gene data show CDR1 as SGHRS and CDR2 as YFSETQ. CDR3 length: 14 amino acids. Trimming shortened V by 4 bases and J by 1 base, and 8 bases separated the two germline ends. CDR3: CASSVRQNTGELFF. CDR3 DNA: TGCGCCAGCAGCGTAAGACAGAACACCGGGGAGCTGTTTTTT.

The rearrangement uses TRBV6-2 or TRBV6-3 and TRBJ1-2; 10 positions agree with TRBD1. CDR3 length: 13 amino acids. CDR1 and CDR2 from the germline V gene are MNHEY and SVGEGT. V lost 5 bases and J lost 8; bases outside the gene matches: 5. The CDR3 sequence is CASSTGTGVGYTF. Here the CDR3 DNA reads TGTGCCAGCAGTACCGGGACAGGGGTCGGCTACACCTTC.

The CDR3 spells CASSATAGIVSGYTF. CDR3 in DNA: TGTGCCAGCAGCGCGACAGCGGGAATAGTTTCTGGCTACACCTTC. This chain connects TRBV28 to TRBJ1-2; D is possibly TRBD1 (5 bases). Trimming removed 6 bases at V and 7 bases at J, with 21 bases between. The CDR3 spans 15 residues. CDR1 and CDR2 (germline): MDHEN, SYDVKM.

The chain couples TRBV6-1 to TRBJ2-7; D gene unclear. The CDR3 totals 13 residues. Trimming removed 3 bases from V and 10 bases from J, with 16 bases in between. Germline loops: CDR1 MNHNS, CDR2 SASEGT. CDR3 nucleotides: TGTGCCAGCAGTGAGCTAGTGGCTAGTCACCAGTACTTC. The encoded protein is CASSELVASHQYF.

CDR3 amino acids: CASSSSGHPSTF. CDR3 bases: TGCGCCAGCAGTTCCAGCGGTCACCCGAGCACCTTC. The chain employs TRBV5-1 and TRBJ1-2; the D is unclear. The CDR3 is made up of 12 amino acids. V dropped 5 bases and J dropped 13 bases, with 18 bases sitting between them. From germline, CDR1 is SGHRS and CDR2 YFSETQ.

The chain uses TRBV11-2 and TRBJ1-1; D is undetermined. Germline CDR1 reads SGHAT; CDR2 reads FQNNGV. V was pared by 4 bases and J by 3 bases, with 6 bases between. CDR3 length equals 12 residues. The CDR3 sequence is CASSSPYTEAFF. CDR3 in DNA: TGTGCCAGCAGCTCCCCCTACACTGAAGCTTTCTTT. The complete variable domain, with remaining parts taken from reference TRBV11-2 and TRBJ1-1, reads EAGVAQSPRYKIIEKRQSVAFWCNPISGHATLYWYQQILGQGPKLLIQFQNNGVVDDSQLPKDRFSAERLKGVDSTLKIQPAKLEDSAVYLCASSSPYTEAFFGQGTRLTVV.

This clone was picked up a small number of times. V usage is TRBV20-1 and J usage is TRBJ2-1, with D tentatively TRBD1 (5 bases). The CDR3 consists of 15 residues. In germline, CDR1 is DFQATT, CDR2 SNEGSKA (reference sequence). Trimming took off 3 bases at V and 3 bases at J, with 15 bases between the two ends. CDR3 nucleotide sequence: TGCAGTGCTAGTAGGGGAAAAGAAGTCTACAATGAGCAGTTCTTC. The encoded protein is CSASRGKEVYNEQFF.

The sample holds a few counts of this clone. The chain carries TRBV6-1 and TRBJ1-2; D is possibly TRBD1 (5 bases). Germline V gives CDR1 MNHNS, CDR2 SASEGT. The CDR3 has 14 residues. The germline V and J ends were trimmed by 1 base and 3 bases, with 9 bases remaining between them. The CDR3 sequence: CASSEGEGHYGYTF. CDR3 DNA sequence: TGTGCCAGCAGTGAAGGGGAGGGGCACTATGGCTACACCTTC.

The chain combines TRBV28 with TRBJ2-1; tentatively, D is TRBD1 or TRBD2 (5 bases each). CDR1 and CDR2 from the germline V gene are MDHEN and SYDVKM. There are 17 residues in the CDR3. V was clipped by 6 bases and J by 1 base, with 19 bases between them. Here the CDR3 DNA reads TGTGCCAGCAGCACGCCCGGGACCTACAGTTCCTACAATGAGCAGTTCTTC. The encoded protein is CASSTPGTYSSYNEQFF.

This sequence joins TRBV12-3 or TRBV12-4 and TRBJ2-3; TRBD2 matches 7 bases. The V gene end was trimmed by 7 bases and the J gene end by 4 bases; junction bases not matched to a gene: 8. The CDR3 length is 14 residues. The CDR3 reads CASKDTSVADTQYF. As DNA, the CDR3 is TGTGCCAGCAAAGATACTAGCGTTGCAGATACGCAGTATTTT.

This clone has more than one count but fewer than ten. J is TRBJ2-3 and V is TRBV6-1; 7 bases line up with TRBD2. Trimming at V came to 6 bases and at J to 11 bases, leaving 14 bases not matched to a gene. Germline CDR1 MNHNS, CDR2 SASEGT. The CDR3 totals 14 residues. The CDR3 is CASRAGGTAGMQYF. The CDR3 bases are TGTGCCAGCAGAGCCGGGGGGACTGCCGGAATGCAGTATTTT.

CDR3 region: CASSLVGLGDEQFF. In DNA form, the CDR3 reads TGCGCCAGCAGCTTGGTGGGACTAGGGGATGAGCAGTTCTTC. The rearrangement uses TRBV5-1 and TRBJ2-1, with 8 bases identical to TRBD2. The germline gives CDR1 SGHRS, CDR2 YFSETQ. With 0 bases clipped from V and 8 bases from J, the junction kept 4 bases outside the gene matches. The CDR3 is made up of 14 amino acids.

The chain couples TRBV11-2 to TRBJ1-3, with D unresolved. The V and J ends lost 2 bases and 1 base respectively, with 6 bases between them. The germline V gene encodes CDR1 SGHAT and CDR2 FQNNGV. The CDR3 contains 14 residues. As DNA, the CDR3 is TGTGCCAGCAGCTTAATCGCTTCTGGAAACACCATATATTTT. Translated: CASSLIASGNTIYF.

There are a few counts of this clone. This chain links TRBV5-1 with TRBJ1-5; possible D gene TRBD1, 5 bases. This CDR3 contains 16 residues. Trimming stripped 0 bases from V and 1 base from J, with 11 bases between. CDR1 and CDR2 (germline): SGHRS, YFSETQ. In DNA, the CDR3 is TGCGCCAGCAGCTTGGGCCCAGGGAGAAGCAATCAGCCCCAGCATTTT. Amino acids: CASSLGPGRSNQPQHF. Using reference TRBV5-1 and TRBJ1-5 for the parts outside the CDR3, the full variable domain is KAGVTQTPRYLIKTRGQQVTLSCSPISGHRSVSWYQQTPGQGLQFLFEYFSETQRNKGNFPGRFSGRQFSNSRSEMNVSTLELGDSALYLCASSLGPGRSNQPQHFGDGTRLSIL.

This clone was counted a few times. The chain is built from TRBV2 and TRBJ1-5; TRBD1 might be the D (5 bases). V was cut by 5 bases and J by 1 base, with 12 bases left in between. Germline V gene sequence: CDR1 SNHLY, CDR2 FYNNEI. This CDR3 region has 15 residues. Here the CDR3 DNA reads TGTGCCAGCAGTTGGCAGGGTGGGAGCAATCAGCCCCAGCATTTT. Translating gives CASSWQGGSNQPQHF.

This clone was counted only a few times. This chain uses TRBV20-1 with TRBJ1-2, with D uncertain. CDR1 and CDR2 from the germline V gene are DFQATT and SNEGSKA (reference sequence). This CDR3 region has 14 residues. The V and J ends lost 0 bases and 3 bases respectively, with 11 bases between them. CDR3 in amino acids: CSARDLREDYGYTF. The DNA of the CDR3 is TGCAGTGCTAGAGATCTACGGGAGGACTATGGCTACACCTTC.

The chain couples TRBV20-1 to TRBJ1-5; TRBD1 aligns across 11 bases. The junction had 15 bases not matched to a gene; V was cut back by 4 bases and J by 4 bases. Germline CDR1 and CDR2: DFQATT and SNEGSKA (reference sequence). This CDR3 has 18 amino acids. CDR3: CSAKWGTGGSVRNQPQHF. The CDR3 DNA reads TGCAGTGCTAAGTGGGGGACAGGGGGTTCCGTAAGAAATCAGCCCCAGCATTTT.

The V and J genes are TRBV5-1 and TRBJ2-3, with D perhaps matching TRBD2 (6 bases). Looked up from germline, CDR1 is SGHRS and CDR2 is YFSETQ. Trimming removed 9 bases from V and 4 bases from J, with 18 bases in between. The CDR3 extends over 14 amino acids. CDR3 nucleotides: TGCGCCACCCGGCGGGGCGGGAACTCAGATACGCAGTATTTT. Its protein product is CATRRGGNSDTQYF.

This clone occurred a few times. This sequence joins TRBV6-2 or TRBV6-3 and TRBJ2-2, with 7 bases identical to TRBD1. J lost 4 bases, V lost 6 bases, and 2 bases had no gene match. CDR1 is MNHEY, CDR2 SVGEGT, per germline. This CDR3 contains 13 residues. Written as DNA, the CDR3 is TGTGCCAGCAGCCGGGACAGCACCGGGGAGCTGTTTTTT. Translating gives CASSRDSTGELFF.

The chain combines TRBV11-1 with TRBJ1-6; D is uncertain. V lost 1 base to trimming and J lost 0 bases, with 7 bases between them. The CDR3 contains 16 residues. From germline, CDR1 is SGHAT and CDR2 FQDESV (reference sequence). In nucleotides, the CDR3 is TGTGCCAGCAGCTTAGGCGCGAGCTCCTATAATTCACCCCTCCACTTT. Its translation is CASSLGASSYNSPLHF.

The table lists this clone with many counts. The chain carries TRBV28 and TRBJ1-2; 11 bases are a match to TRBD1. The germline CDR1 and CDR2 sequences are MDHEN and SYDVKM. The CDR3 length is 16 residues. The J segment lost 6 bases and the V segment lost 6 bases, leaving 12 bases of the junction unmatched. Written as DNA, the CDR3 is TGTGCCAGCAGCCTGGACAGGGGGCATGAGTTTGATGGCTACACCTTC. Protein product: CASSLDRGHEFDGYTF.

A few counts support this clone. This rearrangement joins TRBV28 to TRBJ2-1; 8 positions match TRBD1. The V segment lost 6 bases and the J segment 7 bases; nucleotides outside the gene matches: 11. The germline V gene encodes CDR1 MDHEN and CDR2 SYDVKM. The CDR3 length is 15 residues. The CDR3, as DNA: TGTGCCAGCAGGACCGGGACAGGTGTGTTTAATGAGCAGTTCTTC. Encoded protein: CASRTGTGVFNEQFF.